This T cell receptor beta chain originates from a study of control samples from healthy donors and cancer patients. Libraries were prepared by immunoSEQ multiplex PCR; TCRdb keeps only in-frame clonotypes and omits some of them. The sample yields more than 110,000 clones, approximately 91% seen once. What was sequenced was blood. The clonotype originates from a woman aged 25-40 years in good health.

CDR3 in amino acids: CASSVDREVETQYF. The CDR3, as DNA: TGTGCCAGCAGCGTAGACAGGGAGGTAGAGACCCAGTACTTC. The rearrangement joins TRBV9 to TRBJ2-5; D may match TRBD1 or TRBD2 (6 bases each). The germline V gene has CDR1 SGDLS and CDR2 YYNGEE. The CDR3 length is 14 residues. Trimming took off 0 bases at V and 4 bases at J, with 10 bases between the two ends.